This is a list of T cell receptor beta chains from one sample in a study of beta chain features in type 1 diabetes. Only in-frame clones appear in the TCRdb table, and some are missing; sequencing was by immunoSEQ multiplex PCR. Seen here are roughly 300,000 clones, more than 13% observed once, and the top ten hold about 0.016%. Sequencing was done on a sample of naive CD4+ T cells from blood. The receptors here all came from a man aged 25-45 years with type 1 diabetes. Both conserved end residues are part of each CDR3. A D gene is named only where the DNA matches it firmly. Rows may omit the clone size; those that give it use once, few, many or a size class.

d_gene | j_gene | abundance | v_gene | CDR3nt | CDR3aa
NA | TRBJ2-2 | few | TRBV7-2 | TGTGCCAGCAGCTCCCCAGCGGTCAACACCGGGGAGCTGTTTTTT | CASSSPAVNTGELFF
NA | TRBJ1-1 | NA | TRBV27 | TGTGCCAGCAGTTATCAGGGAGGCACTGAAGCTTTCTTT | CASSYQGGTEAFF
NA | TRBJ2-7 | few | TRBV7-2 | TGTGCCAGCAGCTCGTTTGAGCGGAGACTCTACGAGCAGTACTTC | CASSSFERRLYEQYF
TRBD2 | TRBJ2-1 | few | TRBV7-2 | TGTGCCAGCAGCGTAGATAGCGGGAGCCTCGGGAATGAGCAGTTCTTC | CASSVDSGSLGNEQFF
TRBD2 | TRBJ2-7 | few | TRBV4-3 | TGCGCCAGCAGCCAAGAAGAAGCGGGAGTCTCCTACGAGCAGTACTTC | CASSQEEAGVSYEQYF
TRBD1 | TRBJ2-5 | NA | TRBV10-2 | TGCGCCAGCATGAGAGGGGGCTCGGAGACCCAGTACTTC | CASMRGGSETQYF
TRBD1 | TRBJ2-1 | NA | TRBV5-1 | TGCGCCAGCAGCTTGCCACAGGGGGCCTACAATGAGCAGTTCTTC | CASSLPQGAYNEQFF
TRBD1 | TRBJ2-1 | NA | TRBV5-4 | TGTGCCAGCAGTGATGGACAGGGACACAATGAGCAGTTCTTC | CASSDGQGHNEQFF
TRBD1 | TRBJ1-4 | NA | TRBV29-1 | TGCAGCGTTGCGGGCAGGGGGCATGAAAAACTGTTTTTT | CSVAGRGHEKLFF
NA | TRBJ1-1 | NA | TRBV28 | TGTGCCAGCACCCGGGAAAGTAAATATTCAGCTTTCTTT | CASTRESKYSAFF
NA | TRBJ2-7 | NA | TRBV6-5 | TGTGCCAGCAGGGGGACATCGTTCTACGAGCAGTACTTC | CASRGTSFYEQYF
NA | TRBJ2-5 | NA | TRBV5-1 | TGCGCCAGCAATCAACAGGGTAACCAAGAGACCCAGTACTTC | CASNQQGNQETQYF
TRBD2 | TRBJ2-7 | few | TRBV11-2 | TGTGCCAGCAGCTCCGGGACTAGCGGGACCGGGCAGTACTTC | CASSSGTSGTGQYF
NA | TRBJ2-5 | few | TRBV7-2 | TGTGCCAGCAGCCGTAGTTGGGTGCCGGGTAGCCTAAGAGAGACCCAGTACTTC | CASSRSWVPGSLRETQYF
NA | TRBJ1-1 | NA | TRBV9 | TGTGCCAGCAGCACAGGCGGAGGGTCTGAAGCTTTCTTT | CASSTGGGSEAFF
TRBD2 | TRBJ2-1 | NA | TRBV30 | TGTGCCTGGAGTGTACTACTAGCGGGAGCCGGTGAGCAGTTCTTC | CAWSVLLAGAGEQFF
NA | TRBJ2-7 | NA | TRBV27 | TGTGCCAGCGGCTCCCCCTACGAGCAGTACTTC | CASGSPYEQYF